The text below deals with one T cell receptor beta chain. The antigen is unknown. The CDR3 contains 16 residues. Trimming took off 2 bases at V and 7 bases at J, with 22 bases between the two ends. Germline lookup yields CDR1 SGHNT and CDR2 YYREEE (reference sequence). The data stem from a study of cytomegalovirus exposure and HLA in healthy donors. Regarding the study as a whole: Serostatus for CMV was the only available immune exposure information. Earlier results showed most TCR beta V segments being productive about 90% or about 30% of the time.

The primer mix had 60 Vbeta and 13 Jbeta primers. Data came from immunoSEQ multiplex PCR; TCRdb stores just in-frame clones and leaves some out. In the table there are about 160,000 clones, 79% of which are singletons. The TCR originated in a man between 40 and 49 years old in good health and CMV-seronegative. Sequencing input: PBMCs. The chain carries TRBV5-4 and TRBJ2-7, with D possibly matching TRBD1 (6 bases). The CDR3 nucleotides are TGTGCCAGCAGCTTATCTGCCGGACAGCCCTCAGGGGAGCAGTACTTC. Translation gives CASSLSAGQPSGEQYF.